This T cell receptor (beta chain) was captured by sequencing in a study of blood T cells in healthy people across ages. Germline loops: CDR1 SQVTM, CDR2 ANQGSEA. The CDR3 contains 12 residues. V was cut by 1 base and J by 8 bases, with 11 bases left in between. PCR was performed a second time for roughly 7 to 12 cycles using a sample-barcoded 5' primer and a J-beta primer mix. TCRdb re-analysed the 5' RACE reads in MiXCR, keeping a single row per CDR3 protein. This sample carries some 1.7 million distinct CDR3 sequences, approximately 30% of them seen once, and the ten largest clones take 7.7%. The clonotype originates from a woman aged 30 to 39 in good health. This chain uses TRBV29-1 with TRBJ1-2; D might be TRBD1 (5 bases). The sequenced sample was blood. The CDR3 sequence is CSVEGPRGGYTF. The DNA for the CDR3 is TGCAGCGTTGAAGGGCCGAGGGGAGGCTACACCTTC.